A single sample is the source of the 13 T cell receptor beta chains below, sequenced in a study of blood T cells in healthy people across ages. Then a second PCR, running about 6 to 11 cycles, was carried out with a sample-barcoded 5' primer and a J-beta primer mix. TCRdb redid the calling of the 5' RACE reads with MiXCR, one entry per CDR3 protein. Of more than 600,000 distinct CDR3 sequences listed, more than 20% are singletons. This same sample was also part of a study on T cells of mothers and their children.

Input material: blood. The origin of the receptors is a boy aged 5-17 years in good health.

The CDR3 sequence: CASSQELARYTDTQYF. The CDR3 DNA is TGTGCCAGCAGCCAGGAACTAGCGAGATACACAGATACGCAGTATTTT. This chain connects TRBV4-2 to TRBJ2-3; TRBD2 matches 7 bases. With 3 bases clipped from V and 2 bases from J, the junction kept 8 bases outside the gene matches. The CDR3 runs 16 residues. The germline CDR1 and CDR2 sequences are LGHNA and YNFKEQ.

This clonotype was recorded many times. The chain joins TRBV3-1 to TRBJ1-1; D ambiguous. CDR1 is LGHDT and CDR2 is YNNKEL in the germline V gene (reference sequence). V gave up 0 bases and J gave up 1 base, with 6 bases separating them. The CDR3 is 14 amino acids. CDR3 DNA: TGTGCCAGCAGCCAAGATCGGGGGAACACTGAAGCTTTCTTT. This encodes CASSQDRGNTEAFF.

This clonotype was recorded a few times. One junction end does not reproduce the germline sequence, and a read error may be involved. This sequence joins TRBV28 and TRBJ2-6; 9 bases line up with TRBD2. Germline lookup yields CDR1 MDHEN and CDR2 SYDVKM. The CDR3 contains 18 residues. CDR3 nucleotides: TGTGCCAGCAGCCTCCTAGCGGGGCCGAGCTCTAGGGCCAACGTCCTGACTTTC. Encoded protein: CASSLLAGPSSRANVLTF.

This clonotype appeared a few times. The chain employs TRBV3-1 and TRBJ2-5; D perhaps matches TRBD2 (5 bases). V was pared by 5 bases and J by 4 bases, with 11 bases between. The CDR3 is 13 residues long. Germline CDR1 is LGHDT and CDR2 is YNNKEL (reference sequence). The CDR3 is CASSLGVVETQYF. Written as DNA, the CDR3 is TGTGCCAGCAGCTTGGGAGTAGTAGAGACCCAGTACTTC.

This clonotype showed up just a few times. V and J are TRBV10-3 and TRBJ2-2, with 8 nucleotides matching TRBD2. V shed 3 bases, J shed 2 bases, and the junction held 8 bases outside the gene matches. Germline lookup yields CDR1 ENHRY and CDR2 SYGVKD. The CDR3 is made up of 17 amino acids. CDR3 in amino acids: CAISEGVLAGNTGELFF. The CDR3 DNA reads as TGTGCCATCAGTGAAGGGGTCCTAGCGGGTAACACCGGGGAGCTGTTTTTT.

CDR3 amino acids: CASTGGGPNEQFF. CDR3 DNA sequence: TGTGCCAGCACCGGAGGGGGTCCCAATGAGCAGTTCTTC. This chain connects TRBV3-1 to TRBJ2-5; possibly TRBD1 or TRBD2 for D (6 bases each). TRBJ2-1 explains the end of the DNA better; the J call may be wrong. This CDR3 comprises 13 residues. Germline values: CDR1 LGHDT, CDR2 YNNKEL (reference sequence).

This chain links TRBV20-1 with TRBJ2-1; D uncertain. The J call is uncertain, as TRBJ2-7 better fits the DNA end. The CDR3 is 14 amino acids. Germline V gene lookup returns CDR1 DFQATT and CDR2 SNEGSKA (reference sequence). CDR3 residues: CSARETGRAHEQYF. The CDR3 DNA follows: TGCAGTGCTAGAGAGACTGGCCGCGCCCACGAGCAGTACTTC.

The chain has TRBV19 and TRBJ2-1; no reliable D call. Germline assignment: CDR1 LNHDA and CDR2 SQIVND (reference sequence). The germline V and J ends were trimmed by 6 bases and 5 bases, with 14 bases remaining between them. The CDR3 covers 14 residues. CDR3 region: CASRSGPAHNEQFF. The CDR3, as DNA: TGTGCCAGTAGATCCGGGCCGGCTCACAATGAGCAGTTCTTC.

This clonotype occurred a few times. J is TRBJ2-1 and V is TRBV5-1; a possible D gene is TRBD2 (6 bases). The germline V and J ends were trimmed by 4 bases and 5 bases, with 16 bases remaining between them. Germline V gives CDR1 SGHRS, CDR2 YFSETQ. This CDR3 region has 15 residues. CDR3 protein: CASSIGGSGDNEQFF. CDR3 in DNA: TGCGCCAGCAGCATTGGGGGTTCGGGGGACAATGAGCAGTTCTTC.

The J gene is TRBJ2-5, the V gene TRBV29-1; 9 bases are a match to TRBD2. The CDR3 runs 17 residues. J was trimmed by 5 bases and V by 1 base; bases with no gene match: 14. In germline, CDR1 is SQVTM, CDR2 ANQGSEA. CDR3 nucleotide sequence: TGCAGCGTTGAAGTCGGGCGGGGGGGCCATTTTCGGGAGACCCAGTACTTC. Its translation: CSVEVGRGGHFRETQYF.

This clonotype has more than one count but fewer than ten. This chain connects TRBV5-1 to TRBJ1-3; TRBD1 agrees at 7 bases. The germline V gene encodes CDR1 SGHRS and CDR2 YFSETQ. V was clipped by 5 bases and J by 0 bases; unmatched bases: 8. The CDR3 consists of 16 residues. The CDR3 region has the DNA TGCGCCAGCAGTTTGAAAGGGGGCGCCTCTGGAAACACCATATATTTT. Translation: CASSLKGGASGNTIYF.

The V call is TRBV6-5, the J call TRBJ1-2; unclear D gene. Trimming removed 6 bases from V and 4 bases from J, with 15 bases in between. Germline assignment: CDR1 MNHEY and CDR2 SVGAGI. This CDR3 has 14 residues. The CDR3 spells CASSPSSGFYGYTF. CDR3 DNA sequence: TGTGCCAGCAGCCCCTCATCAGGATTCTATGGCTACACCTTC.

This clonotype was picked up a small number of times. The rearrangement links TRBV3-1 to TRBJ2-1; 12 nucleotides agree with TRBD2. J was trimmed by 3 bases and V by 7 bases; bases with no gene match: 7. Germline V gene sequence: CDR1 LGHDT, CDR2 YNNKEL (reference sequence). The CDR3 length is 16 residues. In DNA, the CDR3 is TGTGCCAGCACTAGGACTAGCGGGAACGTCTACAATGAGCAGTTCTTC. It codes for CASTRTSGNVYNEQFF.